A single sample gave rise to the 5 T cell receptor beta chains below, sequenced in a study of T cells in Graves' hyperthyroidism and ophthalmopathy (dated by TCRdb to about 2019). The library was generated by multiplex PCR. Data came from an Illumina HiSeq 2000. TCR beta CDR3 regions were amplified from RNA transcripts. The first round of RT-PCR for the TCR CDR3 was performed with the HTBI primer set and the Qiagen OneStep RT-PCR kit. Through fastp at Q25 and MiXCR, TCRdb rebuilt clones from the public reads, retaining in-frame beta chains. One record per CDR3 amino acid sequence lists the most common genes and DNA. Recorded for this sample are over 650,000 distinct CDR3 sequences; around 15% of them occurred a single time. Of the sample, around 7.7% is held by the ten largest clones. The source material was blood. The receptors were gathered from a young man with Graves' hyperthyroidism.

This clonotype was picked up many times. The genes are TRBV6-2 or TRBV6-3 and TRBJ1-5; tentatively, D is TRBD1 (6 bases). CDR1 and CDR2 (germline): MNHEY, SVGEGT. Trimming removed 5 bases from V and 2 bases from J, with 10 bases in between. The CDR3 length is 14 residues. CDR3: CASSRPGGNQPQHF. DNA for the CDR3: TGTGCCAGCAGTCGGCCAGGGGGCAATCAGCCCCAGCATTTT.

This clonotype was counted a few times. The CDR3 sequence: CASSFRDRGYTDTQYF. Here the CDR3 DNA reads TGTGCCAGCAGTTTCAGGGACAGGGGGTACACAGATACGCAGTATTTT. The genes are TRBV27 and TRBJ2-3; 11 bases line up with TRBD1. V was clipped by 3 bases and J by 2 bases; unmatched bases: 4. In germline, CDR1 is MNHEY, CDR2 SMNVEV (reference sequence). The CDR3 covers 16 residues.

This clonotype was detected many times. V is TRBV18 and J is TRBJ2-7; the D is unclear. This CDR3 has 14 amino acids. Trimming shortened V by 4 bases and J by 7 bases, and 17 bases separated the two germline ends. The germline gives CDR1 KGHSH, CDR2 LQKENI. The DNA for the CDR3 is TGTGCCAGCTCACGGGCTGGGCCGGTTGGGGAGCAGTACTTC. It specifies CASSRAGPVGEQYF.

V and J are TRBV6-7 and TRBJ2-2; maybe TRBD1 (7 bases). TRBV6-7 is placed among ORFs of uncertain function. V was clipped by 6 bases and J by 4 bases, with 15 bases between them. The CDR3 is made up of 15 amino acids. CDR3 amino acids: CASRQGGVSTGELFF. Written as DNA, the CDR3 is TGTGCCAGCAGGCAGGGGGGAGTCAGCACCGGGGAGCTGTTTTTT.

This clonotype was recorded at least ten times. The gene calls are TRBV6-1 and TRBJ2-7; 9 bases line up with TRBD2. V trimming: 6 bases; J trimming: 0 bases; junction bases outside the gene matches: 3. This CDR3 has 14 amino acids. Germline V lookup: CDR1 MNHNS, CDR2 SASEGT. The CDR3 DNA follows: TGTGCCAGCAGACTACTAGCGGGCTCCTACGAGCAGTACTTC. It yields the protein CASRLLAGSYEQYF.